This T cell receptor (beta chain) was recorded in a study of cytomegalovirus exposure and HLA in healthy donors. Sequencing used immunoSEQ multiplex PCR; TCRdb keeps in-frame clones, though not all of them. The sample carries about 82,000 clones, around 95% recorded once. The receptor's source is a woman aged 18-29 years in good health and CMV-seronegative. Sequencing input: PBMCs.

CDR3 nucleotides: TGTGCCAGCAGCCTCCTCGCCGGGACATCCTACGAGCAGTACTTC. Encoded protein: CASSLLAGTSYEQYF. The chain joins TRBV7-8 to TRBJ2-7; D might be TRBD1 (6 bases). The ends were cut back, 5 bases at V and 1 base at J, with 15 bases in the middle. CDR3 size: 15 residues. CDR1 and CDR2 (germline): SGHVS, FQNEAQ.